This passage covers 17 T cell receptor beta chains from one sample sequenced in a study of tumor-infiltrating lymphocytes in primary liver carcinoma. Unsorted bulk tissue (roughly 17-34 mg) underwent RNA and DNA co-extraction. The authors made TCR beta cDNA from 450 to 600 ng total RNA with a constant-region primer. Three nested multiplex PCR rounds of slightly modified ARM-PCR generated TCR beta libraries. The study ran its first two PCR rounds for approximately 10 cycles each, using TRBV1-TRBV30 forward primers and a C-beta reverse primer. One entry per CDR3 protein results from TCRdb running MiXCR on the multiplex PCR reads. This sample has tens of thousands of distinct CDR3 sequences, with over 65% found just once. The sample was liver tumor tissue from sampling region 5. Noted subset: tumor region T5, tumor centre. The origin of the receptors is a man aged 40-50 years with primary liver carcinoma and hepatitis B virus infection.

On this clonotype itself: The CDR3 end shows no conserved phenylalanine or tryptophan, and so a read error is likely. The rearrangement uses TRBV29-1 and TRBJ2-3; D ambiguous. Germline CDR1 reads SQVTM; CDR2 reads ANQGSEA. The CDR3 is 12 residues long. The CDR3 loop is CSVVLTTDTQYY. As DNA, the CDR3 is TGCAGTGTTGTTCTTACCACAGATACGCAGTATTAT.

This clonotype was recorded once. Germline and junction disagree at one end, which may indicate a read error. The genes are TRBV11-2 and TRBJ2-1, with D tentatively TRBD1 (5 bases). Germline V gene sequence: CDR1 SGHAT, CDR2 FQNNGV. The CDR3 consists of 17 residues. The CDR3 region is CAGSLVRGERFYNEQFF. DNA for the CDR3: TGTGCCGGCAGCTTAGTTAGGGGCGAGAGGTTCTACAATGAGCAGTTCTTC. The full variable domain, in which reference TRBV11-2 and TRBJ2-1 provide the parts outside the CDR3, is EAGVAQSPRYKIIEKRQSVAFWCNPISGHATLYWYQQILGQGPKLLIQFQNNGVVDDSQLPKDRFSAERLKGVDSTLKIQPAKLEDSAVYLCAGSLVRGERFYNEQFFGPGTRLTVL.

This clonotype was seen only once. The rearrangement joins TRBV29-1 to TRBJ2-7; TRBD1 or TRBD2 may be the D gene (5 bases each). The CDR3 consists of 15 residues. The germline V gene encodes CDR1 SQVTM and CDR2 ANQGSEA. The V and J ends lost 4 bases and 2 bases respectively, with 18 bases between them. CDR3 loop: CSVASGWGMTYEQYF. DNA of the CDR3: TGCAGCGTTGCAAGTGGATGGGGGATGACCTACGAGCAGTACTTC.

This clonotype was seen once. The junction does not match germline at one end; this may be a read error. The chain uses TRBV6-5 and TRBJ2-1; 8 positions agree with TRBD2. The CDR3 length is 15 residues. Germline CDR1 MNHEY, CDR2 SVGAGI. This CDR3 is CAGSSREVAYNEQFF. The CDR3, as DNA: TGTGCCGGCAGTTCGCGGGAGGTCGCCTACAATGAGCAGTTCTTC.

The rearrangement uses TRBV29-1 and TRBJ2-3; D may be TRBD1 or TRBD2 (5 bases each). The CDR3 contains 15 residues. Germline loops: CDR1 SQVTM, CDR2 ANQGSEA. Trimming took off 4 bases at V and 5 bases at J, with 19 bases between the two ends. The DNA of the CDR3 is TGCAGCGTTGGGGCAGGTTGGGGGATGGGAGATACGCAGTATTTT. Amino acids: CSVGAGWGMGDTQYF.

V is TRBV29-1 and J is TRBJ2-7, with D perhaps TRBD2 (5 bases). CDR1 and CDR2 from the germline V gene are SQVTM and ANQGSEA. The CDR3 contains 12 residues. The CDR3: CRSLTNDHEQYF. The CDR3, as DNA: TGCAGATCCCTGACTAACGACCACGAGCAGTACTTC.

In the case of this clonotype: The final CDR3 position lacks the conserved phenylalanine or tryptophan, pointing to a likely read error. Because the CDR3's place on the DNA is in doubt, the DNA is left out and the CDR3 is given as listed by TCRdb. The V call is TRBV28, the J call TRBJ1-1; the DNA was not compared with TRBD1, the D call given in the table. The CDR3 region is 15 residues in length, termini included. CDR1 and CDR2 from the germline V gene are MDHEN and SYDVKM. CDR3 residues: CASSLRQGRNTEASI.

This clonotype appeared many times. The chain joins TRBV5-4 to TRBJ2-1, with 12 bases lining up with TRBD2. The junction had 4 bases not matched to a gene; V was cut back by 3 bases and J by 6 bases. CDR1 and CDR2 from the germline V gene are SGHNT and YYREEE (reference sequence). The CDR3 consists of 15 residues. The CDR3 here is CASSWASGRANEQFF. CDR3 DNA sequence: TGTGCCAGCAGCTGGGCTAGCGGGAGGGCCAATGAGCAGTTCTTC.

On this clonotype: Its ends do not fully match the called genes, so a read error is possible. V and J are TRBV5-4 and TRBJ2-3, with a tentative D call TRBD2 (6 bases). This CDR3 has 17 residues. CDR1 is SGHNT, CDR2 YYREEE, per germline (reference sequence). The CDR3 bases are TGTGCCAGCATTAACAGAGCCTCCGGAACTAGCATAGATACGCAATATTTT. Its protein is CASINRASGTSIDTQYF.

As to this clonotype: One end of the junction varies from germline; a read error may be responsible. The rearrangement links TRBV28 to TRBJ1-6; 7 bases are shared with TRBD1. The CDR3 totals 17 residues. Germline CDR1 and CDR2: MDHEN and SYDVKM. The CDR3 here is CTSSLDRILSYNSPLHF. CDR3 nucleotide sequence: TGTACCAGCAGTTTGGACAGGATATTGTCATATAATTCACCCCTCCACTTT. Full variable domain (rest looked up from reference TRBV28 and TRBJ1-6): DVKVTQSSRYLVKRTGEKVFLECVQDMDHENMFWYRQDPGLGLRLIYFSYDVKMKEKGDIPEGYSVSREKKERFSLILESASTNQTSMYLCTSSLDRILSYNSPLHFGNGTRLTVT.

Of note for this clonotype: Sequence at one end of the junction differs from germline and may be a read error. The gene calls are TRBV5-4 and TRBJ2-5; 9 bases agree with TRBD1. Per the germline V gene, CDR1 is SGHNT and CDR2 is YYREEE (reference sequence). The CDR3 is 17 amino acids. DNA of the CDR3: TGTGCCAGCAGCTTGGCCCCGGGACAGGGCGGGACCGAGACCCAATACTTC. Its translation: CASSLAPGQGGTETQYF.

With respect to this clonotype: Compared with germline, one end of the junction differs, possibly owing to a read error. The gene calls are TRBV19 and TRBJ1-1, with a tentative D call TRBD1 (5 bases). The CDR3 is 15 residues long. Germline CDR1 LNHDA, CDR2 SQIVND (reference sequence). DNA for the CDR3: TGTGTCAGTAGATCTGAGTTTAGGGGTCGCACTGTAGCTTTCTTT. This translates into CVSRSEFRGRTVAFF.

As to this clonotype: One end of the junction is discordant with germline, which a read error may explain. The chain couples TRBV28 to TRBJ2-6; D is ambiguous. Germline V lookup: CDR1 MDHEN, CDR2 SYDVKM. The CDR3 runs to 14 residues. CDR3 in DNA: TGTGCCATCAGTTCCCCCGCTGGGGCCAACGTCCTGACTTTC. It is translated as CAISSPAGANVLTF.

This sequence joins TRBV11-1 and TRBJ2-3; tentatively, D is TRBD1 (5 bases). The closer fit of TRBJ1-5 to the DNA end suggests the J call may be wrong. Germline CDR1 reads SGHAT; CDR2 reads FQDESV (reference sequence). The CDR3 extends over 19 amino acids. Here the CDR3 reads CASSSGGSSDGARTDTQHF. The CDR3 DNA sequence: TGTGCCAGCAGCTCTGGGGGAAGCTCTGATGGAGCCCGTACAGATACGCAGCATTTT.

This clonotype was counted at least ten times. The genes are TRBV30 and TRBJ1-6; 7 positions match TRBD1. CDR3 length: 12 residues. Germline V gene lookup returns CDR1 GTSNPN and CDR2 SVGIG (reference sequence). V shed 0 bases, J shed 11 bases, and the junction held 1 base outside the gene matches. As DNA, the CDR3 is TGTGCCTGGAGTGTACAGGGGCCACCCCTCCACTTT. Amino acids: CAWSVQGPPLHF.

With respect to this clonotype: The junction shows a germline mismatch at one end, possibly a read error. This CDR3 is CASRPGTARANVLTF. The CDR3 DNA follows: TGTGCCAGCAGACCCGGGACGGCTCGGGCCAACGTCTTGACCTTC. The chain employs TRBV4-2 and TRBJ2-6; tentatively, D is TRBD1 or TRBD2 (5 bases each). Germline V lookup: CDR1 LGHNA, CDR2 YNFKEQ. This CDR3 comprises 15 residues.

Turning to this clonotype: The conserved phenylalanine or tryptophan is not found at the CDR3 terminus, so this likely reflects a read error. The chain links TRBV11-3 to TRBJ2-3; D might be TRBD1 or TRBD2, each matching 6 bases. CDR1 and CDR2 from the germline V gene are SGHNT and YENEEA. CDR3 length equals 15 residues. The chain's CDR3 is CTSSLGGGGTDTQYS. In DNA form, the CDR3 reads TGTACCAGCAGTCTCGGAGGGGGAGGCACAGATACGCAGTATTCT.